This TCR beta chain emerged from a study of cytomegalovirus exposure and HLA in healthy donors. This CDR3 spans 13 amino acids. Germline V lookup: CDR1 SGDLS, CDR2 YYNGEE. V dropped 0 bases and J dropped 8; count of bases not matched to a gene: 1. Use of 60 Vbeta and 13 Jbeta primers characterized the PCR. Assay: immunoSEQ multiplex PCR; the TCRdb copy retains only in-frame clones and omits some. The sample has about 170,000 clones, approximately 70% seen once. This receptor was identified in a human donor in good health. The sample taken for sequencing was PBMCs. The gene calls are TRBV9 and TRBJ2-1; 8 positions match TRBD2. CDR3 nucleotides: TGTGCCAGCAGCGTAGTAGCGGGGTATGAGCAGTTCTTC. As protein: CASSVVAGYEQFF.